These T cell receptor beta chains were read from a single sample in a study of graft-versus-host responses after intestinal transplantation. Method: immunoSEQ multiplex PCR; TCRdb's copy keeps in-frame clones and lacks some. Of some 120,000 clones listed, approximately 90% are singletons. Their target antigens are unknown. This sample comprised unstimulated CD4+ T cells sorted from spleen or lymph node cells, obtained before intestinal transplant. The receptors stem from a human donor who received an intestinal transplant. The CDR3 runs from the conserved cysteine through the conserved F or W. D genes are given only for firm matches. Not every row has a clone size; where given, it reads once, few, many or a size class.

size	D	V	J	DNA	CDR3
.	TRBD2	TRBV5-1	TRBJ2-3	TGCGCCAGCAGCCCGGGTCCCGGGACTAGCAGGGGGGGCGCAGATACGCAGTATTTT	CASSPGPGTSRGGADTQYF
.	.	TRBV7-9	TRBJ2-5	TGTGCCAGCAGCTTATGGAGGGGGGGCCAAGAGACCCAGTACTTC	CASSLWRGGQETQYF
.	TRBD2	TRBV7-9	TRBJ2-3	TGTGCCAGCAGCCCCGGGACTAGCAAGGCAGATACGCAGTATTTT	CASSPGTSKADTQYF
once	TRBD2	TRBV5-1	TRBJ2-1	TGCGCCAGCAGCGAAGGGACTAGCGGGGGTCAGCAGTTCTTC	CASSEGTSGGQQFF
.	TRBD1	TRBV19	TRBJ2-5	TGTGCCAGTAGCCCCAGGACAGGGAGAGAGACCCAGTACTTC	CASSPRTGRETQYF
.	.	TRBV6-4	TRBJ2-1	TGTGCCAGCAGTAGGGACCAAACTAGAAACAATGAGCAGTTCTTC	CASSRDQTRNNEQFF
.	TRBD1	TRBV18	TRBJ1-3	TGTGCCAGCGGCTCCTCGACAGGGGTAGGAAACACCATATATTTT	CASGSSTGVGNTIYF
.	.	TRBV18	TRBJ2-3	TGTGCCAGCTCACCGGAAGGGATCTCCACAGATACGCAGTATTTT	CASSPEGISTDTQYF
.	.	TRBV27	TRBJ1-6	TGTGCCAGCAGAAAATTAGGGGGATTGCATAATTCACCCCTCCACTTT	CASRKLGGLHNSPLHF
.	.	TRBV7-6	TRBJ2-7	TGTGCCAGCAGCTTACAAGAGGGGGACTCCTACGAGCAGTACTTC	CASSLQEGDSYEQYF
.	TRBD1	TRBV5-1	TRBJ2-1	TGCGCCAGCAGCTTGACAGGGGGAGTTGAGCAGTTCTTC	CASSLTGGVEQFF
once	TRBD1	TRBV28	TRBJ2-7	TGTGCCAGCAGTTCCCCAGGGACAGGGGCGGGTTACGAGCAGTACTTC	CASSSPGTGAGYEQYF
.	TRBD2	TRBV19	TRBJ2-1	TGTGCCAGTAGTATTGGTAGCGGGGGGACATACAATGAGCAGTTCTTC	CASSIGSGGTYNEQFF
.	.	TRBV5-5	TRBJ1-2	TGTGCCAGCAGCCCCGACACCTCTAACTATGGCTACACCTTC	CASSPDTSNYGYTF
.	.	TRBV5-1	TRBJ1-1	TGCGCCAGCAGCCCCTCTATGAACACTGAAGCCTTCTTT	CASSPSMNTEAFF
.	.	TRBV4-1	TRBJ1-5	TGCGCCAGCAGTCAAGAAGTGATTTGGCCACAGCCCCAGCATTTT	CASSQEVIWPQPQHF
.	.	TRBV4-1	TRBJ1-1	TGCGCCAGCAGCCAAGATAGGGACACTGAAGCTTTCTTT	CASSQDRDTEAFF
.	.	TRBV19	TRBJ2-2	TGTGCCAGTAGTAGGGCGGGTGGCGGGGAGCTGTTTTTT	CASSRAGGGELFF
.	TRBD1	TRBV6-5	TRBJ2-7	TGTGCCAGCAGTACGACAGGGATCTCCTACGAGCAGTACTTC	CASSTTGISYEQYF
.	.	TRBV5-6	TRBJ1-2	TGTGCCAGCAGCTTGCCTGGTCGCCTCTATGGCTACACCTTC	CASSLPGRLYGYTF
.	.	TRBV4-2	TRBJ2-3	TGTGCCAGCAGCCAAGGCCGGGGGCACACAGATACGCAGTATTTT	CASSQGRGHTDTQYF
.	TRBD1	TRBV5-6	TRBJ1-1	TGTGCCAGCAGCTTGGGACGGGACAGGGGTTTTGCGGCTTTCTTT	CASSLGRDRGFAAFF
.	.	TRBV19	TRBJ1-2	TGTGCCACCTCCATCCTCTATGGCTACACCTTC	CATSILYGYTF
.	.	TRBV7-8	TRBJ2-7	TGTGCCAGCAGCTTAGCGGGTACGGGGGGCCTCTACGAGCAGTACTTC	CASSLAGTGGLYEQYF
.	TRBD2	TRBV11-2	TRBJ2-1	TGTGCCAGCAGCCCTAGACTAGCGGGGGGCCAGAGCTCCTACAATGAGCAGTTCTTC	CASSPRLAGGQSSYNEQFF
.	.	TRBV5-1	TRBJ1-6	TGCGCCAGCAGCAGCCGGACAGACAATTCACCCCTCCACTTT	CASSSRTDNSPLHF
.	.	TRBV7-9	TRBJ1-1	TGTGCCAGCAGCTCCGGACAGTTTGGGACTGAAGCTTTCTTT	CASSSGQFGTEAFF
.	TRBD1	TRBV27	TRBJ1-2	TGTGCCAGCAGTTTAAACAGGGGGGTAAATGGCTACACCTTC	CASSLNRGVNGYTF
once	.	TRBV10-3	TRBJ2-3	TGTGCCGCGCGAGACTCCGGCGTTAGCACAGATACGCAGTATTTT	CAARDSGVSTDTQYF
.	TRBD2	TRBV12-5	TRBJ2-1	TGTGCTAGTGGTTTGCTGGGACTAGCGGGCAATGAGCAGTTCTTC	CASGLLGLAGNEQFF
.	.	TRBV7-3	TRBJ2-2	TGTGCCAGCAGCTTAAATTCCCTCTCTGAGCTGTTTTTT	CASSLNSLSELFF
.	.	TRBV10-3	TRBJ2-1	TGTGCCATCAGGGGGCAAGGTAATGAGCAGTTCTTC	CAIRGQGNEQFF
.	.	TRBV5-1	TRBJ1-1	TGCGCCAGCAGCTTAGGCGTCGGGTTGAACACTGAAGCTTTCTTT	CASSLGVGLNTEAFF
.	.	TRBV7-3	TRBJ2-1	TGTGCCAGCAGCTTAACTGGGAGCGATGAGCAGTTCTTC	CASSLTGSDEQFF
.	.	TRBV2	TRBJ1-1	TGTGCCAGAACTACACAGGGTGCGGACACTGAAGCTTTCTTT	CARTTQGADTEAFF
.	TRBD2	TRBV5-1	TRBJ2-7	TGCGCCAGCAGCTTGGAGGCAGGGAGGGGCTACGAGCAGTACTTC	CASSLEAGRGYEQYF
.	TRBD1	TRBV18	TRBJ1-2	TGTGCCAGCTCACCTCCGGACAGGATCTATGGCTACACCTTC	CASSPPDRIYGYTF
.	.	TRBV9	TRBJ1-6	TGTGCCAGCAGCGTAGAGGTTGCGCAGGTCAGTAATAATTCACCCCTCCACTTT	CASSVEVAQVSNNSPLHF
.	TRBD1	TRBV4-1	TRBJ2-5	TGCGCCAGCAGCCAAGTTCAGGGGGCGCGGGAGACCCAGTACTTC	CASSQVQGARETQYF
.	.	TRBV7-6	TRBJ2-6	TGTGCCAGGGGAGGTGGGGCCAACGTCCTGACTTTC	CARGGGANVLTF
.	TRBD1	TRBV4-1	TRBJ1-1	TGCGCCAGCAGCCCGGGACAGGGGAAAGCTTTCTTT	CASSPGQGKAFF
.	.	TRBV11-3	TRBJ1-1	TGTGCCAGCAGCCGATTCGGCGCGAACACTGAAGCTTTCTTT	CASSRFGANTEAFF
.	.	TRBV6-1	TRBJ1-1	TGTGCCAGCGGGGAGGGGGTGACTGAAGCTTTCTTT	CASGEGVTEAFF
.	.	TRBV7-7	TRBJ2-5	TGTGCCAGCAGCTTTCAGGGGCAAGAGACCCAGTACTTC	CASSFQGQETQYF
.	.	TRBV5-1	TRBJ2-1	TGCGCCAGCAGCGGGGTCGGGTCCCTTGAGCAGTTCTTC	CASSGVGSLEQFF
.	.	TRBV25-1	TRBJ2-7	TGTGCCAGCAGTGAGCGGGCCTACGAGCAGTACTTC	CASSERAYEQYF
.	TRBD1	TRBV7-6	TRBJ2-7	TGTGCCAGCAGCTTACGGACAGGGGGCTCATACGAGCAGTACTTC	CASSLRTGGSYEQYF
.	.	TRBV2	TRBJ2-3	TGTGCCAGCAGTTTCGGAGATACGCAGTATTTT	CASSFGDTQYF
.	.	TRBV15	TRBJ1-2	TGTGCCACCACCCGACGGAGAGACGGGGATGGCTACACCTTC	CATTRRRDGDGYTF